These 3 T cell receptor beta chains were all obtained from the same sample, sequenced in a study of T cells after yellow fever vaccination. TCRdb re-derived calls from the 5' RACE reads in MiXCR, one entry per CDR3 protein. This sample has approximately 300,000 distinct CDR3 sequences; about 6.9% occur once, and the top ten carry roughly a sixth. Here the sequenced sample was PBMCs, taken 45 days after the first yellow fever vaccination. These receptors all stem from a man between 18 and 35 years old who received the YFV17D yellow fever vaccine.

In its sample, this clonotype was seen a few times. The V gene is TRBV30, the J gene TRBJ1-1; D is possibly TRBD1 (5 bases). V lost 0 bases, J lost 7 bases, and 12 bases lay in between. From germline, CDR1 is GTSNPN and CDR2 SVGIG (reference sequence). This CDR3 has 13 amino acids. CDR3 loop: CAWSVQVLSEAFF. CDR3 nucleotides: TGTGCCTGGAGTGTACAGGTCCTGAGTGAAGCTTTCTTT.

This clonotype was recorded many times. The rearrangement links TRBV7-2 to TRBJ2-3; D is possibly TRBD1 or TRBD2 (5 bases each). Germline lookup yields CDR1 SGHTA and CDR2 FQGNSA. V lost 3 bases to trimming and J lost 2 bases, with 6 bases between them. This CDR3 region has 13 residues. The CDR3 sequence: CASSFGATDTQYF. Here the CDR3 DNA reads TGTGCCAGCAGCTTCGGGGCCACAGATACGCAGTATTTT.

The CDR3 sequence is CASSITTELYGYTF. The CDR3 region has the DNA TGTGCCAGTAGTATCACCACAGAACTCTATGGCTACACCTTC. V usage is TRBV19 and J usage is TRBJ1-2; D is undetermined. V shed 3 bases and J shed 4 bases, with 12 bases lying between them. The germline gives CDR1 LNHDA, CDR2 SQIVND (reference sequence). The CDR3 is 14 amino acids. The complete variable domain, with remaining parts taken from reference TRBV19 and TRBJ1-2, reads DGGITQSPKYLFRKEGQNVTLSCEQNLNHDAMYWYRQDPGQGLRLIYYSQIVNDFQKGDIAEGYSVSREKKESFPLTVTSAQKNPTAFYLCASSITTELYGYTFGSGTRLTVV.